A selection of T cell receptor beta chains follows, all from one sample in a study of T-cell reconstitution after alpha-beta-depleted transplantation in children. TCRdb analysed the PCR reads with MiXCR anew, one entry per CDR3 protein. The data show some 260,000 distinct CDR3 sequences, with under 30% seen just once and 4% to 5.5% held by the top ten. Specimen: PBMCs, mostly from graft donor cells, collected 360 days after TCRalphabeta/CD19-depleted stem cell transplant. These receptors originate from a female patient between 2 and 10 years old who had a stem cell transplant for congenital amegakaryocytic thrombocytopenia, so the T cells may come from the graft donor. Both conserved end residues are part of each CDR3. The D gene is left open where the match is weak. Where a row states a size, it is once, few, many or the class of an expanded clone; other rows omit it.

CDR3 protein: CASGTDTQYF
CDR3 DNA: TGTGCCAGCGGGACAGATACGCAGTATTTT
V gene: TRBV6-6
J gene: TRBJ2-3
D gene: .
clone size: many

CDR3 protein: CASSLFAWGADQPQHF
CDR3 DNA: TGTGCCAGCAGTTTGTTTGCGTGGGGAGCGGATCAGCCCCAGCATTTT
V gene: TRBV28
J gene: TRBJ1-5
D gene: .
clone size: few

CDR3 protein: CAISESGPPYEQYF
CDR3 DNA: TGTGCCATCAGTGAGTCGGGGCCCCCCTACGAGCAGTACTTC
V gene: TRBV10-3
J gene: TRBJ2-7
D gene: .
clone size: .

CDR3 protein: CASSPPRTDTQYF
CDR3 DNA: TGTGCCAGCAGTCCGCCGCGCACAGATACGCAGTATTTT
V gene: TRBV12-3/TRBV12-4
J gene: TRBJ2-3
D gene: .
clone size: few

CDR3 protein: CASSLGVWYTEAFF
CDR3 DNA: TGTGCCAGCAGTTTAGGGGTTTGGTACACTGAAGCTTTCTTT
V gene: TRBV12-3/TRBV12-4
J gene: TRBJ1-1
D gene: .
clone size: few

CDR3 protein: CASSLSPARGTGELFF
CDR3 DNA: TGTGCCAGCAGCTTATCCCCGGCAAGGGGAACCGGGGAGCTGTTTTTT
V gene: TRBV7-9
J gene: TRBJ2-2
D gene: .
clone size: few

CDR3 protein: CASSLKPNTEAFF
CDR3 DNA: TGCGCCAGCAGCTTGAAACCAAACACTGAAGCTTTCTTT
V gene: TRBV5-1
J gene: TRBJ1-1
D gene: .
clone size: few

CDR3 protein: CSASSGRRETQYF
CDR3 DNA: TGCAGTGCTAGTAGCGGGAGACGTGAGACCCAGTACTTC
V gene: TRBV20-1
J gene: TRBJ2-5
D gene: TRBD2
clone size: .

CDR3 protein: CASSPSISSGGTSYNEQFF
CDR3 DNA: TGTGCCAGCTCACCCTCGATTTCTAGCGGGGGCACCTCCTACAATGAGCAGTTCTTC
V gene: TRBV18
J gene: TRBJ2-1
D gene: TRBD2
clone size: .

CDR3 protein: CSVEVYYNEQFF
CDR3 DNA: TGCAGCGTTGAAGTATATTACAATGAGCAGTTCTTC
V gene: TRBV29-1
J gene: TRBJ2-1
D gene: .
clone size: few

CDR3 protein: CASSLTGVGANVLTF
CDR3 DNA: TGTGCCAGCTCACTTACAGGGGTTGGGGCCAACGTCCTGACTTTC
V gene: TRBV18
J gene: TRBJ2-6
D gene: TRBD1
clone size: .

CDR3 protein: CASSPESIIHGGEQFF
CDR3 DNA: TGTGCCAGCAGCCCGGAATCTATTATTCATGGGGGTGAGCAGTTCTTC
V gene: TRBV5-4
J gene: TRBJ2-1
D gene: .
clone size: .

CDR3 protein: CASRPGGRETQYF
CDR3 DNA: TGCGCCAGCAGACCAGGGGGCAGAGAGACCCAGTACTTC
V gene: TRBV5-1
J gene: TRBJ2-5
D gene: TRBD1
clone size: .

CDR3 protein: CASSLGGGTPYEQYF
CDR3 DNA: TGCGCCAGCAGCTTGGGAGGCGGGACACCCTACGAGCAGTACTTC
V gene: TRBV5-1
J gene: TRBJ2-7
D gene: .
clone size: few

CDR3 protein: CASSYEGTNYGYTF
CDR3 DNA: TGTGCCAGCAGTTACGAGGGAACAAACTATGGCTACACCTTC
V gene: TRBV6-5
J gene: TRBJ1-2
D gene: .
clone size: few

CDR3 protein: CASRIGHTGELFF
CDR3 DNA: TGTGCCAGCAGGATTGGTCACACCGGGGAGCTGTTTTTT
V gene: TRBV6-1
J gene: TRBJ2-2
D gene: .
clone size: .

CDR3 protein: CASSQTGVIAGELFF
CDR3 DNA: TGTGCCAGCAGCCAGACAGGGGTAATAGCCGGGGAGCTGTTTTTT
V gene: TRBV11-2
J gene: TRBJ2-2
D gene: TRBD1
clone size: .

CDR3 protein: CASSLDLPGRARADTQYF
CDR3 DNA: TGCGCCAGCAGCTTGGACCTACCTGGACGGGCAAGGGCAGATACGCAGTATTTT
V gene: TRBV5-1
J gene: TRBJ2-3
D gene: .
clone size: few

CDR3 protein: CASSLGSAQYF
CDR3 DNA: TGTGCCAGCAGTCTCGGGAGTGCCCAGTACTTC
V gene: TRBV12-3/TRBV12-4
J gene: TRBJ2-5
D gene: .
clone size: few

CDR3 protein: CSARAPQETQYF
CDR3 DNA: TGCAGTGCCCGGGCCCCCCAAGAGACCCAGTACTTC
V gene: TRBV20-1
J gene: TRBJ2-5
D gene: .
clone size: many

CDR3 protein: CSARKNTGELFF
CDR3 DNA: TGCAGTGCTAGAAAAAACACCGGGGAGCTGTTTTTT
V gene: TRBV20-1
J gene: TRBJ2-2
D gene: .
clone size: few

CDR3 protein: CASSFLGFTLHF
CDR3 DNA: TGTGCCAGCAGTTTTTTGGGTTTCACCCTCCACTTT
V gene: TRBV28
J gene: TRBJ1-6
D gene: .
clone size: .

CDR3 protein: CASHRTSTSNEQFF
CDR3 DNA: TGTGCCAGCCACAGGACTAGCACCTCCAATGAGCAGTTCTTC
V gene: TRBV21-1
J gene: TRBJ2-1
D gene: .
clone size: .

CDR3 protein: CASSLWGTYEQYF
CDR3 DNA: TGCGCCAGCAGCTTGTGGGGGACCTACGAGCAGTACTTC
V gene: TRBV5-1
J gene: TRBJ2-7
D gene: .
clone size: few

CDR3 protein: CASSPRPVRGNTEAFF
CDR3 DNA: TGTGCCAGCAGTCCTCGACCGGTCAGGGGGAACACTGAAGCTTTCTTT
V gene: TRBV28
J gene: TRBJ1-1
D gene: .
clone size: .

CDR3 protein: CSASRDGTSYEQYF
CDR3 DNA: TGCAGTGCTAGTAGAGACGGGACCTCCTACGAGCAGTACTTC
V gene: TRBV20-1
J gene: TRBJ2-7
D gene: .
clone size: few

CDR3 protein: CAIKEGTYTGELFF
CDR3 DNA: TGTGCCATCAAGGAGGGGACCTACACCGGGGAGCTGTTTTTT
V gene: TRBV10-3
J gene: TRBJ2-2
D gene: .
clone size: few

CDR3 protein: CASSYHPRADTQYF
CDR3 DNA: TGTGCCAGCAGTTACCACCCCAGGGCGGATACGCAGTATTTT
V gene: TRBV6-5
J gene: TRBJ2-3
D gene: .
clone size: .

CDR3 protein: CASSHLPREYNEQFF
CDR3 DNA: TGTGCCAGCAGCCACCTCCCGCGGGAGTACAATGAGCAGTTCTTC
V gene: TRBV14
J gene: TRBJ2-1
D gene: TRBD2
clone size: .

CDR3 protein: CASSRQGSPETQYF
CDR3 DNA: TGCGCCAGCAGCCGACAGGGCAGTCCGGAGACCCAGTACTTC
V gene: TRBV5-1
J gene: TRBJ2-5
D gene: TRBD1
clone size: few

CDR3 protein: CASSAQDFLFTDTQYF
CDR3 DNA: TGTGCCAGCAGCGCTCAGGATTTCCTATTCACAGATACGCAGTATTTT
V gene: TRBV7-8
J gene: TRBJ2-3
D gene: .
clone size: few

CDR3 protein: CASSLIGTSGVGYEQYF
CDR3 DNA: TGTGCCAGCAGTTTGATCGGGACTAGCGGGGTCGGTTACGAGCAGTACTTC
V gene: TRBV27
J gene: TRBJ2-7
D gene: TRBD2
clone size: few

CDR3 protein: CSAKPPLQGPQETQYF
CDR3 DNA: TGCAGTGCCAAACCACCGCTACAGGGGCCCCAAGAGACCCAGTACTTC
V gene: TRBV20-1
J gene: TRBJ2-5
D gene: TRBD1
clone size: .

CDR3 protein: CASSLGRVMVGETQYF
CDR3 DNA: TGTGCCAGCAGTTTGGGCAGGGTCATGGTCGGAGAGACCCAGTACTTC
V gene: TRBV12-3/TRBV12-4
J gene: TRBJ2-5
D gene: .
clone size: few

CDR3 protein: CASSQGFGGENTGELFF
CDR3 DNA: TGTGCCAGCAGCCAAGGATTTGGGGGGGAGAACACCGGGGAGCTGTTTTTT
V gene: TRBV7-9
J gene: TRBJ2-2
D gene: TRBD2
clone size: .

CDR3 protein: CVSSLDRRGGLVMNTEAFF
CDR3 DNA: TGCGTCAGCAGCTTGGACAGGCGGGGGGGCCTAGTGATGAACACTGAAGCTTTCTTT
V gene: TRBV5-1
J gene: TRBJ1-1
D gene: TRBD1
clone size: .

CDR3 protein: CASFIQGMGEQYF
CDR3 DNA: TGTGCCAGCTTTATTCAGGGAATGGGCGAGCAGTACTTC
V gene: TRBV21-1
J gene: TRBJ2-7
D gene: .
clone size: .

CDR3 protein: CASSREGDTQYF
CDR3 DNA: TGTGCCAGCAGTAGGGAGGGAGATACGCAGTATTTT
V gene: TRBV6-2/TRBV6-3
J gene: TRBJ2-3
D gene: TRBD2
clone size: few

CDR3 protein: CASSQMTAGGLRADTQYF
CDR3 DNA: TGCGCCAGCAGCCAAATGACCGCTGGCGGGCTTCGAGCAGATACGCAGTATTTT
V gene: TRBV4-1
J gene: TRBJ2-3
D gene: .
clone size: few

CDR3 protein: CASSLVDGGGDTQYF
CDR3 DNA: TGTGCCAGCAGCTTGGTGGATGGGGGCGGGGATACGCAGTATTTT
V gene: TRBV5-4
J gene: TRBJ2-3
D gene: .
clone size: .

CDR3 protein: CASSLVARETQYF
CDR3 DNA: TGCGCCAGCAGCTTGGTCGCCCGAGAGACCCAGTACTTC
V gene: TRBV5-1
J gene: TRBJ2-5
D gene: .
clone size: few

CDR3 protein: CASSQGTSAETQYF
CDR3 DNA: TGCGCCAGCAGCCAAGGGACGTCCGCTGAGACCCAGTACTTC
V gene: TRBV4-1
J gene: TRBJ2-5
D gene: .
clone size: many

CDR3 protein: CSVEAKTGKSYNEQFF
CDR3 DNA: TGCAGCGTTGAAGCCAAAACAGGGAAGTCCTACAATGAGCAGTTCTTC
V gene: TRBV29-1
J gene: TRBJ2-1
D gene: .
clone size: .

CDR3 protein: CASSLKPDNEQFF
CDR3 DNA: TGTGCCAGCAGCTTAAAGCCCGACAATGAGCAGTTCTTC
V gene: TRBV7-3
J gene: TRBJ2-1
D gene: .
clone size: few

CDR3 protein: CSAREGGGSHEQYF
CDR3 DNA: TGCAGTGCTAGAGAGGGTGGGGGATCGCACGAGCAGTACTTC
V gene: TRBV20-1
J gene: TRBJ2-7
D gene: .
clone size: .

CDR3 protein: CASSLSAGGPYEQFF
CDR3 DNA: TGTGCCAGCAGTTTATCAGCGGGAGGGCCCTATGAGCAGTTCTTC
V gene: TRBV27
J gene: TRBJ2-1
D gene: TRBD2
clone size: few

CDR3 protein: CASSSSKEQTFPSGANVLTF
CDR3 DNA: TGTGCCAGCAGCTCCTCAAAAGAACAGACATTCCCCTCTGGGGCCAACGTCCTGACTTTC
V gene: TRBV5-4
J gene: TRBJ2-6
D gene: .
clone size: few

CDR3 protein: CSARGSLGHQPQHF
CDR3 DNA: TGCAGTGCTAGGGGCTCGCTAGGGCATCAGCCCCAGCATTTT
V gene: TRBV20-1
J gene: TRBJ1-5
D gene: .
clone size: .

CDR3 protein: CSARDRGTPIGYGYTF
CDR3 DNA: TGCAGTGCTAGAGATCGGGGGACCCCAATCGGCTATGGCTACACCTTC
V gene: TRBV20-1
J gene: TRBJ1-2
D gene: .
clone size: few

CDR3 protein: CASTHRDRRSYEQYF
CDR3 DNA: TGTGCCAGCACCCACCGGGACCGTCGCTCCTACGAGCAGTACTTC
V gene: TRBV12-3/TRBV12-4
J gene: TRBJ2-7
D gene: .
clone size: few

CDR3 protein: CASKPLWNYEQYF
CDR3 DNA: TGTGCCAGCAAGCCCCTATGGAACTACGAGCAGTACTTC
V gene: TRBV28
J gene: TRBJ2-7
D gene: .
clone size: few

CDR3 protein: CSVVGQGGIGELFF
CDR3 DNA: TGCAGCGTTGTCGGCCAGGGGGGTATCGGGGAGCTGTTTTTT
V gene: TRBV29-1
J gene: TRBJ2-2
D gene: .
clone size: few